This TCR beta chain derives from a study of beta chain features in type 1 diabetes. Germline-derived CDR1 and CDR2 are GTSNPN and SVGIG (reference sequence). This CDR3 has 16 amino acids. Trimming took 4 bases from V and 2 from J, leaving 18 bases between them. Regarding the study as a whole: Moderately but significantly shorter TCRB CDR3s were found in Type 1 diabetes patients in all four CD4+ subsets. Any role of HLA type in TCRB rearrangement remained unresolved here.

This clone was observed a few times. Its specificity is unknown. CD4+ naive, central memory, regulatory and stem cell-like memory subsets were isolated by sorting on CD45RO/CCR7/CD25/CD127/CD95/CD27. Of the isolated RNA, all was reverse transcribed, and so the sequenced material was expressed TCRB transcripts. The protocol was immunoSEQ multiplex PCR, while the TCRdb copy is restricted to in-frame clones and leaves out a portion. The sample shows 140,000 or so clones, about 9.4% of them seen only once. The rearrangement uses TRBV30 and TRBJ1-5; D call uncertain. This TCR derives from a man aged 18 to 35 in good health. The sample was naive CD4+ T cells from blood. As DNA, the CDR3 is TGTGCCTGGACCCGGCAAGGGTTCGGGGGCAATCAGCCCCAGCATTTT. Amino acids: CAWTRQGFGGNQPQHF.